A selection of T cell receptor beta chains follows, all from one sample in a study of shared clonotypes between healthy human individuals. Some clones are missing from TCRdb's copy, which holds only in-frame ones; the method was immunoSEQ multiplex PCR. The table lists hundreds of thousands of clones, approximately 79% of them singletons, with 1.7% in the top ten. The source material was memory CD4+ T cells sorted from blood. The receptors shown here come from a woman aged 30 to 39 in good health. The CDR3 runs from the conserved cysteine through the conserved F or W. The D gene is left open where the match is weak. A clone size is listed for some rows: how often the clone was seen (once, few, many), or a class if it is expanded.

CDR3nt	CDR3aa	abundance	d_gene	v_gene	j_gene
TGTGCCAGCAGCTTAGGTGGGCAACAGAAAACTCTCGGGCAGTACTTC	CASSLGGQQKTLGQYF	few	-	TRBV11-2	TRBJ2-7
TGTGCCAGCAGTCGGGCAGTTGCTAATGAAAAACTGTTTTTT	CASSRAVANEKLFF	once	-	TRBV2	TRBJ1-4
TGTGCCAGCAGACCGGGACTAGCGGCCGGGGAGCTGTTTTTT	CASRPGLAAGELFF	-	TRBD2	TRBV2	TRBJ2-2
TGTGCCAGCAGGAAGAGCGGGAGCGGGGCGAGCGAGCAGTACTTC	CASRKSGSGASEQYF	-	TRBD2	TRBV2	TRBJ2-7
TGCGCCAGCAGCTTGATTGCAGGGGCAGATACGCAGTATTTT	CASSLIAGADTQYF	-	-	TRBV5-1	TRBJ2-3
TGTGCCAGCAGTAAGCTGATCACAGATACGCAGTATTTT	CASSKLITDTQYF	-	-	TRBV14	TRBJ2-3
TGTGCCAGCAGGCCGGGGACAGGGGGAGTCTATGGCTACACCTTC	CASRPGTGGVYGYTF	few	TRBD1	TRBV27	TRBJ1-2
TGTGCCAGCAGCCCTCGGGTAGGGGCAGAAATTGAAGCTTTCTTT	CASSPRVGAEIEAFF	-	-	TRBV21-1	TRBJ1-1
TGCGCCAGCAGCCAAGATCAATTGGGACAGGGTAATCAGCCCCAGCATTTT	CASSQDQLGQGNQPQHF	-	TRBD1	TRBV4-1	TRBJ1-5
TGTGCCAGTAGTATGTCTAGCGGGAGAAATGAGCAGTTCTTC	CASSMSSGRNEQFF	-	TRBD2	TRBV19	TRBJ2-1
TGTGCCAGCAGTTCCCCCGGCAGGGCGAACACTGAAGCTTTCTTT	CASSSPGRANTEAFF	once	-	TRBV27	TRBJ1-1
TGTGCCAGTAGCCAGACAGGGGAATACGAGCAGTACTTC	CASSQTGEYEQYF	few	TRBD1	TRBV19	TRBJ2-7
TGTGCCAGCAGTCGGGACGCGAATTCCTACAATGAGCAGTTCTTC	CASSRDANSYNEQFF	-	-	TRBV6-4	TRBJ2-1
TGCGCCAGCAGCCTCGGACAGGGGCCTTCCCAAGAGACCCAGTACTTC	CASSLGQGPSQETQYF	-	TRBD1	TRBV5-1	TRBJ2-5
TGCGCCAGCAGCTTGGGGACAGGGGTGAACACTGAAGCTTTCTTT	CASSLGTGVNTEAFF	-	TRBD1	TRBV5-1	TRBJ1-1
TGTGCCAGTAGTATAGGGGGACCTCAGCCCCAGCATTTT	CASSIGGPQPQHF	few	-	TRBV19	TRBJ1-5
TGTGCCACCATCCGTCCGGTTGGGGGCAATCAGCCCCAGCATTTT	CATIRPVGGNQPQHF	-	-	TRBV28	TRBJ1-5
TGTGCCAGCAGTTCTCGCTTTCCCTCCCAGGGGGGTGTGGACGAGCAGTACTTC	CASSSRFPSQGGVDEQYF	-	-	TRBV28	TRBJ2-7
TGTGCCAGCAGTTATGGGCAGGGGGCATACACTGAAGCTTTCTTT	CASSYGQGAYTEAFF	-	TRBD1	TRBV6-5	TRBJ1-1
TGTGCCAGCAGTGTCATCTCCCCGGGCAAAAGGCAAGAGACCCAGTACTTC	CASSVISPGKRQETQYF	-	-	TRBV27	TRBJ2-5
TGTGCCAGCAGCTTAGCGTTCGGCGCGGGAGGGGGAGATACGCAGTATTTT	CASSLAFGAGGGDTQYF	-	TRBD2	TRBV11-3	TRBJ2-3
TGTGCCAGCAGCGTAGCCGGAAATCCTGGAAACACCATATATTTT	CASSVAGNPGNTIYF	-	-	TRBV9	TRBJ1-3
TGTGCCAGCAGCCGAGACGCCGCTTCCTACGAGCAGTACTTC	CASSRDAASYEQYF	once	-	TRBV28	TRBJ2-7
TGTGCCAGCAGTGATACAGGGTTCTCTGGAAACACCATATATTTT	CASSDTGFSGNTIYF	-	-	TRBV2	TRBJ1-3
TGTGCCAGCAGCTTATCTGGCTGGGTTAAAAACATTCAGTACTTC	CASSLSGWVKNIQYF	-	-	TRBV7-2	TRBJ2-4
TGTGCCATCAGCGGCCAAACGGGTGGTCAGCCCCAGCATTTT	CAISGQTGGQPQHF	-	-	TRBV10-3	TRBJ1-5
TGTGCCAGCAGCTACGGGACGGGCCAAGAGACCCAGTACTTC	CASSYGTGQETQYF	medium-sized	-	TRBV28	TRBJ2-5
TGTGCCAGCGGGATAGTCGCGGGCAATGAGCAGTTCTTC	CASGIVAGNEQFF	-	-	TRBV6-6	TRBJ2-1
TGTGCCAGCAGACCTGTTGGTGGCGATCACACAGATACGCAGTATTTT	CASRPVGGDHTDTQYF	-	-	TRBV7-9	TRBJ2-3
TGTGCCAGTCAGGGGGGAATGAACACTGAAGCTTTCTTT	CASQGGMNTEAFF	-	TRBD1	TRBV19	TRBJ1-1
TGTGCCACCAGCAGAGAAACAGCCTACTTCAATCAGCCCCAGCATTTT	CATSRETAYFNQPQHF	-	-	TRBV15	TRBJ1-5
TGTGCCAGGGGACTAGCGGGATACACAGATACGCAGTATTTT	CARGLAGYTDTQYF	once	TRBD2	TRBV30	TRBJ2-3
TGTGCCAGCAGCCTAGGAGGGACCGAGCAGTACTTC	CASSLGGTEQYF	-	-	TRBV7-2	TRBJ2-7
TGTGCCAGCAGCTCAAAGATTACCGGGGAGCTGTTTTTT	CASSSKITGELFF	-	-	TRBV11-2	TRBJ2-2
TGTGCCTGCCGTGTGCGGGGAGGCCGTTACAATGAGCAGTTCTTC	CACRVRGGRYNEQFF	-	-	TRBV30	TRBJ2-1
TGTGCCAGCAGCCGAAGGGGGTGGGGACAGAGCACAGATACGCAGTATTTT	CASSRRGWGQSTDTQYF	-	TRBD1	TRBV7-9	TRBJ2-3
TGTGCCAGCAGTCCAGAGTCAGCAGCGGCCGACACAGATACGCAGTATTTT	CASSPESAAADTDTQYF	-	-	TRBV28	TRBJ2-3
TGTGCCAGCACCTCGGTGTCCGGGAGCGACAATGAGCAGTTCTTC	CASTSVSGSDNEQFF	-	-	TRBV28	TRBJ2-1
TGTGCCAGCAGTGAAGGGACAGGGAGTTACGAGCAGTACTTC	CASSEGTGSYEQYF	-	TRBD1	TRBV2	TRBJ2-7
TGTGCCACCAGCAGAGATCGGGGTGACAATCAGCCCCAGCATTTT	CATSRDRGDNQPQHF	-	-	TRBV15	TRBJ1-5
TGTGCCAGCCATTTTCTGGGTAGCGCGCCGTACTTC	CASHFLGSAPYF	-	-	TRBV2	TRBJ2-7
TGTGCCAGCAGACAGTACTACGAGCAGTACTTC	CASRQYYEQYF	-	-	TRBV6-1	TRBJ2-7
TGCAGCGTTGAAGGGAGCACAGATACGCAGTATTTT	CSVEGSTDTQYF	few	-	TRBV29-1	TRBJ2-3
TGCGCCAGCAGCCCGACAGGGGACAACACAGATACGCAGTATTTT	CASSPTGDNTDTQYF	many	TRBD1	TRBV5-1	TRBJ2-3
TGTGCCAGCAGCCAGTCACTAGCGGGAGGTGCCAATGAGCAGTTCTTC	CASSQSLAGGANEQFF	-	TRBD2	TRBV11-2	TRBJ2-1
TGTGCCAGCAGTGAAGCTTCGGGAGGGAGAAACACCATATATTTT	CASSEASGGRNTIYF	-	-	TRBV6-1	TRBJ1-3
TGTGCCAGTAGTATGAGGCAGGGGATCGGGGAGCTGTTTTTT	CASSMRQGIGELFF	-	-	TRBV19	TRBJ2-2
TGTGCCAGCAGTCGTTTGGGCGACGGCTACACCTTC	CASSRLGDGYTF	many	-	TRBV6-1	TRBJ1-2
TGTGCCAGCAGCCTGGGGACAGCCTTCAATCAGCCCCAGCATTTT	CASSLGTAFNQPQHF	-	TRBD1	TRBV7-8	TRBJ1-5
TGTGCCAGCAGTCTACCGACGTCTAACTATGGCTACACCTTC	CASSLPTSNYGYTF	-	-	TRBV28	TRBJ1-2